This TCR beta chain was documented in a study of T-cell reconstitution after alpha-beta-depleted transplantation in children. This clonotype was picked up one time. Its antigen is not known. The authors prepared the TCRbeta library with unique molecular identifiers. TCRdb processed the PCR reads anew with MiXCR; each CDR3 protein has one entry. Here the sample spans approximately 350,000 distinct CDR3 sequences, roughly 15% being singletons. The V gene's germline CDR1 is MDHEN and CDR2 SYDVKM. Trimming took 7 bases from V and 5 from J; bases not matched to a gene: 8. This CDR3 is 14 amino acids long. Study-wide findings and caveats: Alpha-beta T cells about two months after transplant reportedly derived from several hundred expanded graft clones. Surviving recipient T cells and thymic progenitors produced the high day-60 TCRbeta diversity seen in some patients.

The chain joins TRBV28 to TRBJ2-7, with TRBD1 matching 10 bases. Sequencing was performed on PBMCs, mostly from graft donor cells, taken 360 days after TCRalphabeta/CD19-depleted stem cell transplant. This TCR derives from a male patient aged 2-10 years who had a stem cell transplant for acute lymphoblastic leukemia, so the T cells may come from the graft donor. The CDR3 is CASKSGQGVDEQYF. Written as DNA, the CDR3 is TGTGCCAGCAAGTCCGGACAGGGGGTCGACGAGCAGTACTTC.